This T cell receptor (beta chain) was recovered during a study of T cells in Graves' hyperthyroidism and ophthalmopathy. Trimming at V came to 6 bases and at J to 4 bases, leaving 8 bases not matched to a gene. The CDR3 runs 14 residues. Per the germline V gene, CDR1 is MNHNS and CDR2 is SASEGT. There were TCR beta CDR3 regions amplified from RNA transcripts. A first-round RT-PCR of the TCR CDR3 used the HTBI primer set. One entry per CDR3 protein results from TCRdb running MiXCR on the multiplex PCR reads. The table lists roughly 720,000 distinct CDR3 sequences, 17% of them singletons, with roughly 16% in the top ten. Exclusion followed for patients with uncontrolled infection, other autoimmune disease, pregnancy or lactation. This clonotype was seen a handful of times.

This TCR was recovered from a man in his forties or fifties with Graves' hyperthyroidism. This chain links TRBV6-1 with TRBJ1-1, with 7 bases lining up with TRBD1. Sequences were obtained from blood. The CDR3: CASRHLQGSTEAFF. DNA for the CDR3: TGTGCCAGCAGGCACTTACAGGGGTCCACTGAAGCTTTCTTT.